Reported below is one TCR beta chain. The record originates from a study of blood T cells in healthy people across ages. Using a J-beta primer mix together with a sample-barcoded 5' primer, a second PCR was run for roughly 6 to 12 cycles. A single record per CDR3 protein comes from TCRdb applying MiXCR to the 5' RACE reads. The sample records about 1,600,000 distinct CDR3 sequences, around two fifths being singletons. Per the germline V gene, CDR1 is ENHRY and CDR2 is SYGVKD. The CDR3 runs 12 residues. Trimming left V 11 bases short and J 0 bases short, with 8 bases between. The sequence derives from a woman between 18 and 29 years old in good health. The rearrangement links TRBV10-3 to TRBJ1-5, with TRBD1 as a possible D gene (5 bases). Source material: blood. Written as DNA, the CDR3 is TGTGCCGGGGGAGATAGCAATCAGCCCCAGCATTTT. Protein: CAGGDSNQPQHF.